The T cell receptor (beta chain) under discussion was sequenced for a study of molecular identifiers for immune sequencing clone quantification. The wider study: Four of five RNA aliquots from approximately 20,000 or 98,000 naive CD8 T cells were sequenced. Study results and limitations: Roughly 1 million naive cells reportedly did not prevent detection of spiked Jurkat TCR RNA from one cell.

A CD8+CD4-CCR7+CD45RA+ gate was used to sort naive CD8 T cells. CDR1 and CDR2 (germline): LGHNA, YSLEER. The CDR3 is made up of 16 amino acids. Unmatched junction bases numbered 4, after V lost 0 bases and J lost 4 bases. This clonotype was counted a few times. Its antigen remains unknown. One entry per CDR3 protein, called by TCRdb with MiXCR from the PCR reads. The sample gives roughly 320,000 distinct CDR3 sequences, around 21% of which show up once; about 0.81% is in the top ten. The chain uses TRBV4-3 and TRBJ2-1; 9 bases map to TRBD2. The sample consisted of naive CD8+ T cells from blood, with Jurkat cell RNA spiked in. Subset here: FACS-sorted CD8+CD4-CCR7+CD45RA+ naive T cells. The sequence derives from a human donor in good health. Some libraries in this study had Jurkat cell RNA spiked in. Here the CDR3 DNA reads TGCGCCAGCAGCCAAGATCCACTAGCGGGTTACAATGAGCAGTTCTTC. This translates into CASSQDPLAGYNEQFF.